This entry is about one TCR beta chain. Its antigen remains unknown. The authors ran a second PCR of about 6 to 12 cycles using a sample-barcoded 5' primer and a J-beta primer mix. In TCRdb, the 5' RACE reads were re-called with MiXCR into one record per CDR3 protein. This sample yields about 560,000 distinct CDR3 sequences, of which about 27% are seen a single time; approximately 3.7% belongs to the top ten. Individuals who donated were healthy Caucasians from Russia aged about 6 to 100. The entry originates in a study of blood T cells in healthy people across ages. V lost 6 bases to trimming and J lost 4 bases, with 12 bases between them. CDR1 is MNHEY, CDR2 SVGAGI, per germline. The CDR3 contains 14 residues. Whole-study results and caveats: CMV status of donors was unknown, possibly confounding expanded clonotype changes.

This sample was shared with a second study, whose subject was T cells of mothers and their children. That investigation notes: Nine systemically healthy Caucasian donors: three mothers, six children.

This chain uses TRBV6-5 with TRBJ2-2; tentatively, D is TRBD1 (6 bases). This clonotype was sampled from a boy younger than 10 in good health. Sequences were obtained from blood. The DNA for the CDR3 is TGTGCCAGCAGGAACAGGGACGGCACCGGGGAGCTGTTTTTT. Translated, it gives CASRNRDGTGELFF.